The 30 T cell receptor beta chains in this list originate from one sample, sequenced in a study of CD8 T cells in Susac syndrome. After extraction with the RNeasy kit, roughly 0.5 to 1 ug of the RNA was reverse transcribed using random hexamers. TCRdb independently ran MiXCR on the immunoSEQ multiplex PCR reads; one entry per CDR3 protein. The sample has 180,000 or so distinct CDR3 sequences; just under 95% are singletons. The sequenced sample consisted of CD4+ T cells from PBMCs. The receptors derive from a human donor in good health.

The chain carries TRBV7-3 and TRBJ2-3, with a weak D call TRBD1 (6 bases). V lost 5 bases, J lost 7 bases, and 16 bases lay in between. CDR3 length: 14 residues. Germline V gives CDR1 SGHTA, CDR2 FQGTGA. CDR3 region: CASSHTGTRNTQYF. As DNA, the CDR3 is TGTGCCAGCAGCCATACCGGGACACGAAATACGCAGTATTTT.

The genes are TRBV5-1 and TRBJ1-1; D gene ambiguous. CDR1 and CDR2 (germline): SGHRS, YFSETQ. The CDR3 consists of 15 residues. V was pared by 2 bases and J by 0 bases, with 11 bases between. CDR3 loop: CASSLGGFMNTEAFF. DNA of the CDR3: TGCGCCAGCAGCTTAGGCGGGTTCATGAACACTGAAGCTTTCTTT.

V gene TRBV24-1 combines with J gene TRBJ2-2; 8 bases are shared with TRBD2. Germline V gene sequence: CDR1 KGHDR, CDR2 SFDVKD. The J segment lost 4 bases and the V segment lost 4 bases, leaving 4 bases of the junction unmatched. The CDR3 covers 15 residues. This chain's CDR3 is CATSDRTSFTGELFF. The CDR3 bases are TGTGCCACCAGTGACAGGACTAGCTTCACCGGGGAGCTGTTTTTT.

CDR3 sequence (DNA): TGTGCCAGCAGCTTAGGGGGGACGGCATCCTACAATGAGCAGTTCTTC. It yields the protein CASSLGGTASYNEQFF. The chain recombines TRBV7-2 with TRBJ2-1; either TRBD1 or TRBD2 may supply D (5 bases each). Germline V gene sequence: CDR1 SGHTA, CDR2 FQGNSA. This CDR3 comprises 16 residues. Deletions cut 1 base from V and 1 base from J, with 11 bases between.

The chain links TRBV12-3 or TRBV12-4 to TRBJ1-2; D is perhaps TRBD1 (5 bases). The CDR3 length is 16 residues. Trimming shortened V by 4 bases and J by 4 bases, and 19 bases separated the two germline ends. CDR3 DNA sequence: TGTGCCAGCAGTTACCGAATTGACAGCTTGGGCTATGGCTACACCTTC. Amino acid sequence: CASSYRIDSLGYGYTF.

V is TRBV29-1 and J is TRBJ2-7; 9 nucleotides agree with TRBD2. The CDR3 contains 13 residues. Losses at the gene ends were 2 bases for V and 5 bases for J; bases not matched to a gene: 4. Per the germline V gene, CDR1 is SQVTM and CDR2 is ANQGSEA. CDR3 in amino acids: CSVERASGNEQYF. The DNA of the CDR3 is TGCAGCGTTGAAAGGGCTAGCGGGAACGAGCAGTACTTC.

V usage is TRBV29-1 and J usage is TRBJ2-1; the match to TRBD1 covers 9 bases. Losses at the gene ends were 0 bases for V and 9 bases for J; bases not matched to a gene: 3. The CDR3 extends over 13 amino acids. Per the germline V gene, CDR1 is SQVTM and CDR2 is ANQGSEA. CDR3 residues: CSVEEDRGVEQFF. In DNA form, the CDR3 reads TGCAGCGTTGAAGAGGACAGGGGCGTTGAGCAGTTCTTC.

The V call is TRBV28, the J call TRBJ1-5; D unresolved. Germline CDR1 MDHEN, CDR2 SYDVKM. The CDR3 extends over 15 amino acids. V was shortened by 4 bases and J by 3 bases, with 13 bases between the two germline ends. CDR3 bases: TGTGCCAGCAGTTCTATACAGATATACAATCAGCCCCAGCATTTT. Its translation is CASSSIQIYNQPQHF.

The V gene is TRBV29-1, the J gene TRBJ2-7, with D perhaps being TRBD1 or TRBD2 (6 bases each). Germline-derived CDR1 and CDR2 are SQVTM and ANQGSEA. With 6 bases removed from V and 2 bases from J, the gap between germline ends came to 17 bases. The CDR3 has 14 amino acids. Here the CDR3 reads CSVTGGGMAYEQYF. The CDR3 DNA is TGCAGCGTCACCGGGGGCGGTATGGCCTACGAGCAGTACTTC.

The rearrangement uses TRBV7-2 and TRBJ2-5, with unresolved D. This CDR3 has 14 amino acids. Trimming took 1 base from V and 0 from J, leaving 6 bases between them. CDR1 and CDR2 (germline): SGHTA, FQGNSA. CDR3 DNA sequence: TGTGCCAGCAGCTTAGGACGGAACCAAGAGACCCAGTACTTC. It codes for CASSLGRNQETQYF.

The chain employs TRBV12-3 or TRBV12-4 and TRBJ1-2, with a weak D call TRBD1 (5 bases). Trimming took off 5 bases at V and 5 bases at J, with 12 bases between the two ends. The CDR3 spans 13 residues. DNA of the CDR3: TGTGCCAGCAGTGCCCGGACACTTTATGGCTACACCTTC. It codes for CASSARTLYGYTF.

The rearrangement joins TRBV7-2 to TRBJ1-2; possible D gene TRBD1, 6 bases. The CDR3 length is 15 residues. The germline V gene has CDR1 SGHTA and CDR2 FQGNSA. V lost 5 bases and J 9 bases, leaving 22 bases between the germline ends. The CDR3 bases are TGTGCCAGCAGCCAAAGGGGGACGGCCTTCTCCCGCTACACCTTC. This codes for CASSQRGTAFSRYTF.

This clonotype was counted once. The chain carries TRBV15 and TRBJ2-7; TRBD1 matches at 8 bases. Per the germline V gene, CDR1 is LNHNV and CDR2 is YYDKDF (reference sequence). The CDR3 runs to 15 residues. V trimming: 2 bases; J trimming: 2 bases; junction bases outside the gene matches: 5. CDR3 bases: TGTGCCACCAGCAGAAGACAGGGGAATACCTACGAGCAGTACTTC. Its protein product is CATSRRQGNTYEQYF.

This clonotype appeared once. The chain joins TRBV21-1 to TRBJ1-2. TRBV21-1 is a recognized pseudogene. This CDR3 has 10 residues. The chain's CDR3 is CASTYYGYTF. CDR3 nucleotides: TGTGCCAGCACCTACTATGGCTACACCTTC.

This clonotype appeared once. The V gene is TRBV11-2, the J gene TRBJ2-2, with TRBD2 matching 10 bases. The CDR3 contains 17 residues. Losses at the gene ends were 2 bases for V and 8 bases for J; bases not matched to a gene: 11. Per germline, CDR1 SGHAT and CDR2 FQNNGV. The CDR3 bases are TGTGCCAGCAGCTTATCGGCGCTAGCGGGAGTCACAGGGGAGCTGTTTTTT. This translates into CASSLSALAGVTGELFF.

The chain couples TRBV19 to TRBJ2-7; TRBD2 agrees at 10 bases. The CDR3 covers 16 residues. Germline CDR1 and CDR2: LNHDA and SQIVND (reference sequence). J gave up 1 base and V 3 bases, and 6 bases lay outside the gene matches. CDR3 loop: CASSMAAGGQSYEQYF. CDR3 in DNA: TGTGCCAGTAGTATGGCAGCGGGAGGGCAATCCTACGAGCAGTACTTC.

This rearrangement joins TRBV5-1 to TRBJ2-3; D not certain. The CDR3 spans 14 residues. Germline V gene data show CDR1 as SGHRS and CDR2 as YFSETQ. The germline V and J ends were trimmed by 0 bases and 6 bases, with 11 bases remaining between them. The CDR3 loop is CASSLAGVRDTQYF. The CDR3 DNA is TGCGCCAGCAGCTTGGCAGGTGTTCGGGATACGCAGTATTTT.

The rearrangement joins TRBV2 to TRBJ2-7, with D unresolved. From germline, CDR1 is SNHLY and CDR2 FYNNEI. This CDR3 has 12 residues. V was shortened by 7 bases and J by 4 bases, with 11 bases between the two germline ends. This CDR3 is CASKRTEYEQYF. The CDR3 region has the DNA TGTGCCAGCAAACGAACGGAATACGAGCAGTACTTC.

This chain connects TRBV18 to TRBJ2-1, with 9 bases aligning to TRBD1. Germline assignment: CDR1 KGHSH and CDR2 LQKENI. V shed 3 bases, J shed 5 bases, and the junction held 8 bases outside the gene matches. The CDR3 has 16 amino acids. CDR3 coding DNA: TGTGCCAGCTCACCCCGGGACAGGGCTTCGGACAATGAGCAGTTCTTC. Protein sequence: CASSPRDRASDNEQFF.

This clonotype was observed a single time. The chain has TRBV6-5 and TRBJ1-1; possible D gene TRBD1, 5 bases. Trimming shortened V by 0 bases and J by 3 bases, and 8 bases separated the two germline ends. From germline, CDR1 is MNHEY and CDR2 SVGAGI. The CDR3 is made up of 14 amino acids. The CDR3 protein is CASSYSTEDTEAFF. CDR3 nucleotide sequence: TGTGCCAGCAGTTACTCGACAGAGGACACTGAAGCTTTCTTT.

The chain couples TRBV24-1 to TRBJ2-3; TRBD1 might be the D (6 bases). V was cut by 3 bases and J by 0 bases, with 15 bases left in between. This CDR3 region has 17 residues. The germline V gene encodes CDR1 KGHDR and CDR2 SFDVKD. The CDR3 sequence is CATSDGGQTSSTDTQYF. In nucleotides, the CDR3 is TGTGCCACCAGTGATGGTGGACAGACCTCGAGCACAGATACGCAGTATTTT.

CDR3 amino acids: CSYSPGGYEQYF. The CDR3 bases are TGCAGCTATTCCCCGGGGGGGTACGAGCAGTACTTC. The rearrangement joins TRBV29-1 to TRBJ2-7; 8 nucleotides align to TRBD2. Trimming cost V 8 bases and J 4 bases; bases outside gene matches: 7. Germline V gives CDR1 SQVTM, CDR2 ANQGSEA. There are 12 residues in the CDR3.

This clonotype was observed a single time. J is TRBJ2-2 and V is TRBV6-5; TRBD1 matches 7 bases. The CDR3 has 15 amino acids. V shed 8 bases, J shed 5 bases, and the junction held 11 bases outside the gene matches. Germline V gene sequence: CDR1 MNHEY, CDR2 SVGAGI. The CDR3 reads CASCFRDSSTGELFF. CDR3 sequence (DNA): TGTGCCAGCTGCTTCCGGGACAGCTCTACCGGGGAGCTGTTTTTT.

This clonotype has a single count. The chain links TRBV3-1 to TRBJ2-1, with 8 bases fitting TRBD2. V was pared by 2 bases and J by 2 bases, with 2 bases of the junction left unmatched. The CDR3 is 15 residues long. The germline V gene encodes CDR1 LGHDT and CDR2 YNNKEL (reference sequence). The CDR3 nucleotides are TGTGCCAGCAGCCAATCAGCGGGAGCCTACAATGAGCAGTTCTTC. Residues: CASSQSAGAYNEQFF.

The rearrangement links TRBV13 to TRBJ2-1; perhaps D is TRBD1 or TRBD2 (5 bases each). V lost 1 base and J 2 bases, leaving 9 bases between the germline ends. CDR3 length equals 15 residues. CDR1 is PRHDT, CDR2 FYEKMQ, per germline (reference sequence). CDR3 in DNA: TGTGCCAGCAGCTTAGTGGGGACGACCTACAATGAGCAGTTCTTC. Amino acid sequence: CASSLVGTTYNEQFF.

The chain is built from TRBV12-3 or TRBV12-4 and TRBJ2-7; 9 bases are a match to TRBD1. CDR3 length equals 14 residues. With 6 bases clipped from V and 2 bases from J, the junction kept 5 bases outside the gene matches. CDR3 sequence: CASSWGQGAYEQYF. The CDR3 DNA reads TGTGCCAGCAGCTGGGGACAGGGCGCCTACGAGCAGTACTTC.

This chain connects TRBV7-2 to TRBJ2-1, with TRBD2 identical over 13 bases. J was trimmed by 6 bases and V by 0 bases; bases with no gene match: 2. The CDR3 length is 16 residues. Germline CDR1 SGHTA, CDR2 FQGNSA. In DNA form, the CDR3 reads TGTGCCAGCAGCTTAGCCGGGACTAGCGGGATCAATGAGCAGTTCTTC. Its protein product is CASSLAGTSGINEQFF.

This sequence joins TRBV27 and TRBJ1-5; tentatively, D is TRBD1 (6 bases). V lost 6 bases to trimming and J lost 5 bases, with 20 bases between them. CDR3 length equals 16 residues. Per the germline V gene, CDR1 is MNHEY and CDR2 is SMNVEV (reference sequence). CDR3 amino acids: CASRRLQGRADQPQHF. The CDR3 bases are TGTGCCAGCAGAAGACTACAGGGCAGGGCAGATCAGCCCCAGCATTTT.

The chain uses TRBV7-8 and TRBJ2-2; D gene uncertain. This CDR3 has 15 amino acids. Germline CDR1 is SGHVS and CDR2 is FQNEAQ. The V gene lost 5 bases and the J gene lost 1 base, with 11 bases spanning the gap. CDR3 amino acids: CASSMFTQNTGELFF. The CDR3 DNA reads TGTGCCAGCAGCATGTTCACTCAGAACACCGGGGAGCTGTTTTTT.

The rearrangement links TRBV6-6 to TRBJ2-7; TRBD1 agrees at 10 bases. Germline-derived CDR1 and CDR2 are MNHNY and SVGAGI (reference sequence). The CDR3 loop spans 15 amino acids. The trim removed 4 bases at V and 0 bases at J, leaving 3 bases unmatched. The CDR3 sequence: CASSSTGGASYEQYF. The CDR3 bases are TGTGCCAGCAGTTCGACAGGGGGCGCCTCCTACGAGCAGTACTTC.